These T cell receptor beta chains were read from a single sample in a study of early T cells in non-severe SARS-CoV-2 infection. TCRdb fed the 5' RACE reads into MiXCR, producing one record per CDR3 protein. The table has fewer than 65,000 distinct CDR3 sequences, around 9% seen once. The sequencing sample was made of whole blood. The origin of the receptors is an adult who was a healthcare worker with PCR-confirmed SARS-CoV-2 infection or an uninfected control (not recorded which). Both conserved end residues are part of each CDR3. A D gene is named only where the DNA matches it firmly. For some rows the clone size is stated as once, few or many, or as a class when expanded; others skip it.

TRBD1	TRBV5-1	many	TRBJ2-7	CASSPRGHEQYF	TGCGCCAGCAGCCCCAGGGGGCACGAGCAGTACTTC
NA	TRBV12-3/TRBV12-4	many	TRBJ1-3	CASSRGGEATNTIYF	TGTGCCAGCAGTAGGGGGGGCGAGGCAACAAACACCATATATTTT
NA	TRBV30	NA	TRBJ2-3	CAWSDATDTQYF	TGTGCCTGGAGTGATGCCACAGATACGCAGTATTTT
TRBD1	TRBV5-1	NA	TRBJ2-5	CASSPTGFQETQYF	TGCGCCAGCAGCCCGACAGGGTTCCAAGAGACCCAGTACTTC
NA	TRBV5-1	many	TRBJ1-2	CASSSDTLRGYTF	TGCGCCAGCAGTTCCGACACCCTCCGGGGCTACACCTTC
NA	TRBV18	many	TRBJ2-3	CASSFLRDGTDTQYF	TGTGCCAGCTCTTTCCTAAGGGATGGCACAGATACGCAGTATTTT
NA	TRBV7-9	few	TRBJ1-2	CASSLSQDLSRYGYTF	TGTGCCAGCAGCTTATCTCAGGACCTGAGCCGCTATGGCTACACCTTC
NA	TRBV4-2	NA	TRBJ1-1	CASSQRTEAEAFF	TGTGCCAGCAGCCAAAGAACAGAGGCTGAAGCTTTCTTT
TRBD1	TRBV6-1	NA	TRBJ2-2	CASSRQGGGELFF	TGTGCCAGCAGTCGACAGGGCGGCGGGGAGCTGTTTTTT
NA	TRBV2	NA	TRBJ2-7	CASNQGDEQYF	TGTGCCAGCAACCAGGGCGACGAGCAGTACTTC
NA	TRBV11-3	few	TRBJ2-1	CASSLGRGDHNEQFF	TGTGCCAGCAGCTTAGGAAGAGGGGATCACAATGAGCAGTTCTTC
NA	TRBV4-1	many	TRBJ1-6	CASSQMGEGSSPLHF	TGCGCCAGCAGCCAGATGGGGGAGGGGTCCTCACCCCTCCACTTT
TRBD1	TRBV20-1	few	TRBJ2-5	CSASRGQGETQYF	TGCAGTGCTAGTAGGGGACAGGGAGAGACCCAGTACTTC
NA	TRBV20-1	few	TRBJ1-1	CSASRGNTEAFF	TGCAGTGCTAGTAGGGGGAACACTGAAGCTTTCTTT
NA	TRBV5-1	NA	TRBJ2-2	CASSLARETGELFF	TGCGCCAGCAGCTTGGCTCGGGAGACCGGGGAGCTGTTTTTT
NA	TRBV7-9	few	TRBJ2-4	CASSLTTGGQYF	TGTGCCAGCAGCTTAACCACTGGAGGGCAGTACTTC
NA	TRBV12-3/TRBV12-4	NA	TRBJ1-1	CASLGGGEAFF	TGTGCCAGCTTGGGAGGGGGAGAAGCTTTCTTT
NA	TRBV27	few	TRBJ2-7	CASSFSNRYEQYF	TGTGCCAGCAGTTTCTCCAACAGATACGAGCAGTACTTC
NA	TRBV18	few	TRBJ2-7	CASSSGVGSYEQYF	TGTGCCAGCTCCTCCGGCGTGGGATCCTACGAGCAGTACTTC
NA	TRBV7-9	many	TRBJ2-5	CASSPPYIGGEETQYF	TGTGCCAGCAGCCCCCCATACATCGGGGGCGAGGAGACCCAGTACTTC
NA	TRBV12-3/TRBV12-4	NA	TRBJ2-6	CASHALSGANVLTF	TGTGCCAGCCACGCCCTATCTGGGGCCAACGTCCTGACTTTC
TRBD1	TRBV12-3/TRBV12-4	many	TRBJ1-1	CASSFQGAGTEAFF	TGTGCCAGCAGTTTTCAGGGGGCAGGCACTGAAGCTTTCTTT
NA	TRBV30	many	TRBJ1-2	CAWSVRGNYGYTF	TGTGCCTGGAGTGTGAGGGGGAACTATGGCTACACCTTC
NA	TRBV4-1	NA	TRBJ2-2	CASSHSLAANTGELFF	TGCGCCAGCAGCCACTCCCTGGCCGCGAACACCGGGGAGCTGTTTTTT
TRBD2	TRBV14	NA	TRBJ2-1	CASSQWRGSYNEQFF	TGTGCCAGCAGCCAATGGCGGGGGTCCTACAATGAGCAGTTCTTC
NA	TRBV14	few	TRBJ2-3	CASSQENSDTQYF	TGTGCCAGCAGCCAAGAAAACTCAGATACGCAGTATTTT
TRBD1	TRBV4-1	few	TRBJ1-2	CASSQGTGQLRGYTF	TGCGCCAGCAGCCAGGGGACAGGCCAACTCCGGGGCTACACCTTC
NA	TRBV7-2	many	TRBJ1-4	CASSSPLVGVREKLFF	TGTGCCAGCAGTTCCCCCCTGGTGGGGGTGCGTGAAAAACTGTTTTTT
TRBD2	TRBV20-1	few	TRBJ2-2	CSASAGGSTGELFF	TGCAGTGCCTCAGCGGGGGGGAGCACCGGGGAGCTGTTTTTT
NA	TRBV19	many	TRBJ2-2	CASSFALGRDTGELFF	TGTGCCAGTAGTTTCGCGCTGGGTCGGGACACCGGGGAGCTGTTTTTT
NA	TRBV12-3/TRBV12-4	NA	TRBJ1-5	CASSFEGNLDQPQHF	TGTGCCAGCAGTTTTGAGGGGAACCTTGATCAGCCCCAGCATTTT
NA	TRBV10-2	NA	TRBJ2-2	CASSASGATGELFF	TGCGCCAGCAGTGCAAGCGGAGCCACCGGGGAGCTGTTTTTT
NA	TRBV4-1	NA	TRBJ2-7	CASSQGTPPIQYEQYF	TGCGCCAGCAGCCAGGGGACACCACCTATACAATACGAGCAGTACTTC
NA	TRBV24-1	few	TRBJ2-1	CATSDPSANNEQFF	TGTGCCACCAGTGATCCTTCAGCGAACAATGAGCAGTTCTTC
TRBD2	TRBV4-1	few	TRBJ2-7	CASSRFSGGVSYEQYF	TGCGCCAGCAGCCGTTTCAGCGGGGGTGTCTCCTACGAGCAGTACTTC
TRBD1	TRBV4-1	many	TRBJ1-5	CASSLGQGENQPQHF	TGCGCCAGCAGCCTGGGACAGGGAGAGAATCAGCCCCAGCATTTT
NA	TRBV3-1	NA	TRBJ2-3	CASGNPSTDTQYF	TGTGCCAGCGGTAATCCAAGCACAGATACGCAGTATTTT
NA	TRBV7-9	many	TRBJ2-5	CASSSRPAGAETQYF	TGTGCCAGCAGCTCCCGGCCAGCGGGCGCGGAGACCCAGTACTTC
NA	TRBV6-6	few	TRBJ2-2	CASSDGGRGNTGELFF	TGTGCCAGCAGCGACGGGGGGCGCGGGAACACCGGGGAGCTGTTTTTT
NA	TRBV5-6	few	TRBJ2-7	CASSRGQESTYF	TGTGCCAGCAGCCGCGGGCAGGAAAGCACGTACTTC
TRBD2	TRBV3-1	NA	TRBJ2-1	CASSQGPGLAGVTFQFF	TGTGCCAGCAGCCAAGGCCCGGGACTAGCGGGGGTAACATTCCAGTTCTTC
NA	TRBV5-4	many	TRBJ2-2	CASSTTFTTGELFF	TGTGCCAGCAGCACGACTTTTACCACCGGGGAGCTGTTTTTT
NA	TRBV27	many	TRBJ2-1	CASRPGGPGNEQFF	TGTGCCAGCAGGCCCGGGGGGCCGGGGAATGAGCAGTTCTTC
NA	TRBV2	many	TRBJ1-1	CASSRQAGEAFF	TGTGCCAGCAGCCGACAGGCTGGTGAAGCTTTCTTT
NA	TRBV5-5	NA	TRBJ1-2	CASSLGQSSLSYGYTF	TGTGCCAGCAGCTTGGGACAGTCCTCACTGAGCTATGGCTACACCTTC
TRBD1	TRBV7-6	NA	TRBJ2-5	CASSPETGVQETQYF	TGTGCCAGCAGCCCAGAGACAGGGGTGCAGGAGACCCAGTACTTC
NA	TRBV5-1	NA	TRBJ2-3	CASYEGAFTDTQYF	TGCGCCTCATACGAAGGGGCCTTCACAGATACGCAGTATTTT
TRBD1	TRBV7-3	many	TRBJ1-1	CASRPQGAHTEAFF	TGTGCCAGCAGACCACAGGGGGCGCATACTGAAGCTTTCTTT
NA	TRBV27	many	TRBJ2-2	CASSRTVNTGELFF	TGTGCCAGCAGCAGGACAGTGAACACCGGGGAGCTGTTTTTT
NA	TRBV11-2	NA	TRBJ1-1	CASSSQGYNTEAFF	TGTGCCAGCAGCTCACAGGGCTATAACACTGAAGCTTTCTTT
NA	TRBV13	medium-sized	TRBJ2-5	CASSLRVGEEEETQYF	TGTGCCAGCAGCTTGAGAGTCGGGGAGGAGGAAGAGACCCAGTACTTC
TRBD1	TRBV12-3/TRBV12-4	NA	TRBJ2-2	CASKKDRVYTGELFF	TGTGCCAGCAAAAAGGACAGGGTATACACCGGGGAGCTGTTTTTT
NA	TRBV7-9	few	TRBJ1-5	CASGEGNQPQHF	TGTGCCAGCGGCGAAGGCAATCAGCCCCAGCATTTT
NA	TRBV10-2	NA	TRBJ2-2	CASIGFGELFF	TGCGCCAGCATCGGCTTCGGGGAGCTGTTTTTT